This T cell receptor beta chain was retrieved from a study of blood T cell repertoires in COVID-19. Authors' analysis steps: Amplification of reference gene primers was used by the study to estimate nucleated cell counts. The method was immunoSEQ multiplex PCR; TCRdb's version includes in-frame clones alone and lacks a portion of them. V, J and clone size are those of that table, while D and trimming were read from the DNA. The table has hundreds of thousands of clones, 80% to 90% seen once. The sample comprised peripheral blood. The receptor was derived from an elderly man with acute or convalescent COVID-19.

CDR3 nucleotide sequence: TGTGCCAGCAGTTACGGACGCGGCACAGGCTATGGCTACACCTTC. Protein product: CASSYGRGTGYGYTF. The V gene is TRBV6-5, the J gene TRBJ1-2; a possible D gene is TRBD1 (5 bases). Germline CDR1 MNHEY, CDR2 SVGAGI. The ends were cut back, 2 bases at V and 4 bases at J, with 14 bases in the middle. This CDR3 spans 15 amino acids.